This TCR beta chain was profiled in a study of neurological immune-mediated disorders. Described time point: technical triplicate 2. The cell input for sorted libraries was 900,000 to 1,000,000, and those cells were CD4+ or CD8+ T cells. The CDR3 has 15 residues. J gave up 8 bases and V 0 bases, and 6 bases lay outside the gene matches. The germline V gene has CDR1 DFQATT and CDR2 SNEGSKA (reference sequence). In its sample, this clonotype was seen many times. Its cognate antigen is unknown. Synthesis of cDNA used 5'RACE (with 10-nucleotide random UMIs). Via MiXCR, TCRdb re-called the 5' RACE reads, giving one row per CDR3 protein. The sample holds approximately 30,000 distinct CDR3 sequences; about 14% are singletons and the top ten take around 5.3%. Study-wide results and limits: None of the CDR3 amino acid sequences found in expanded clones was shared across subjects. This suggests that the TCR-beta repertoires were private in all groups. The greatest TCR clonal expansion occurred in HTLV-1-associated myelopathy and the least in multiple sclerosis, which fell below healthy controls.

V and J are TRBV20-1 and TRBJ1-4; TRBD1 matches at 10 bases. The TCR was taken from a female donor with HTLV-1-associated myelopathy (HAM/TSP). Sample: CD4+ T cells from blood. CDR3 coding DNA: TGCAGTGCTAGAGATTCGGGACAGGGGAGAGAAAAACTGTTTTTT. Amino acids: CSARDSGQGREKLFF.